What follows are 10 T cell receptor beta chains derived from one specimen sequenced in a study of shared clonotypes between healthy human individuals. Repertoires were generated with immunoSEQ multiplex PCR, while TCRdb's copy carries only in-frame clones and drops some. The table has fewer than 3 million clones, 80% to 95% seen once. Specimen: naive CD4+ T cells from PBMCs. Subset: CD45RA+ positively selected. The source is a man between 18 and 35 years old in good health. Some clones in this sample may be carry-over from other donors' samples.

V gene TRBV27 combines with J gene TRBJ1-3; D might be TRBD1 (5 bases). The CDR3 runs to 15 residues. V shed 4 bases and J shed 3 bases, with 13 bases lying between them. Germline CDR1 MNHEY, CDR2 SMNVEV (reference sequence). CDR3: CASSSGRRGGNTIYF. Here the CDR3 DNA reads TGTGCCAGCAGTTCGGGACGGCGGGGTGGAAACACCATATATTTT.

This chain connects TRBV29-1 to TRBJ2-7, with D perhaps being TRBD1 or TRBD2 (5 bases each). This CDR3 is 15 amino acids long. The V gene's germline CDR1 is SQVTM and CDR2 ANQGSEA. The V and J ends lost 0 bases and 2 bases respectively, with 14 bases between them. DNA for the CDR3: TGCAGCGTTGAAGATCGTCGGGGACCCCCCTACGAGCAGTACTTC. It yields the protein CSVEDRRGPPYEQYF.

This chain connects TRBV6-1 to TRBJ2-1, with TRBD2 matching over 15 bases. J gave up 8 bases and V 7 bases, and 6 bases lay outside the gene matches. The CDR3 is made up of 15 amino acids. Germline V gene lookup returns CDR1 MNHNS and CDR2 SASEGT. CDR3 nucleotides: TGTGCCAGCAATGGGACTAGCGGGAGGACGGATGAGCAGTTCTTC. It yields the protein CASNGTSGRTDEQFF.

The CDR3 loop is CASSPLGGGRYSNQPQHF. CDR3 bases: TGTGCCAGCTCACCGCTGGGGGGAGGCCGGTATAGCAATCAGCCCCAGCATTTT. This chain uses TRBV18 with TRBJ1-5; perhaps TRBD1 as D (5 bases). Trimming left V 3 bases short and J 0 bases short, with 18 bases between. The CDR3 is 18 residues long. CDR1 and CDR2 from the germline V gene are KGHSH and LQKENI.

The CDR3 DNA is TGTGCCAGCAGTTTATACGGACAGGGTATCTACGAGCAGTACTTC. Amino acids: CASSLYGQGIYEQYF. The rearrangement uses TRBV28 and TRBJ2-7; 8 bases fit TRBD1. CDR3 length: 15 residues. Germline CDR1 and CDR2: MDHEN and SYDVKM. The V segment lost 1 base and the J segment 3 bases; nucleotides outside the gene matches: 5.

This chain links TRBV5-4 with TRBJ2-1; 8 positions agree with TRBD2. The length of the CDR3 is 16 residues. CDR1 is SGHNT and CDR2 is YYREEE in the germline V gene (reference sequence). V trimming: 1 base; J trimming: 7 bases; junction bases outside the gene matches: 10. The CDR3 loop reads CASSLRSAGATNEQFF. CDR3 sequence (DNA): TGTGCCAGCAGCTTGAGGTCAGCGGGAGCGACTAATGAGCAGTTCTTC.

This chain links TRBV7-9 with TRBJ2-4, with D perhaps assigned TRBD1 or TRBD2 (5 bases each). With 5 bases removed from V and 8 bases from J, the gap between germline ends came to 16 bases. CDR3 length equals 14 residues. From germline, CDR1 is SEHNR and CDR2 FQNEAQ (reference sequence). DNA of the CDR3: TGTGCCAGCAGCGTTAGCCGGGGCGCGGACATTCAGTACTTC. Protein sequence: CASSVSRGADIQYF.

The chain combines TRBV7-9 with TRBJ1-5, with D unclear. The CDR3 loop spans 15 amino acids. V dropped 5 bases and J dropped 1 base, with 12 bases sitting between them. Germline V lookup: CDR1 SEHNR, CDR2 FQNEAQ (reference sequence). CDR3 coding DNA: TGTGCCAGCAGCGCTGCTCCCCCAAGCAATCAGCCCCAGCATTTT. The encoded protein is CASSAAPPSNQPQHF.

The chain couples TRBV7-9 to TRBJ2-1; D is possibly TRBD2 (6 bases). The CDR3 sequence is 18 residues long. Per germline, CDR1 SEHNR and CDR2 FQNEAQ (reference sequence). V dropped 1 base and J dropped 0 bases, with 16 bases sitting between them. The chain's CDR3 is CASSLDFGGTSSYNEQFF. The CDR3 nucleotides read TGTGCCAGCAGCTTAGATTTTGGCGGGACGAGCTCCTACAATGAGCAGTTCTTC.

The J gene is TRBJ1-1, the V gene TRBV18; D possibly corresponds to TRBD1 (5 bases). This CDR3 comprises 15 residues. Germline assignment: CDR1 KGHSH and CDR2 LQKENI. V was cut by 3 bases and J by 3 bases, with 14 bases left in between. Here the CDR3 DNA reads TGTGCCAGCTCACCGGGTTCTGGGGCACACACTGAAGCTTTCTTT. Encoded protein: CASSPGSGAHTEAFF.